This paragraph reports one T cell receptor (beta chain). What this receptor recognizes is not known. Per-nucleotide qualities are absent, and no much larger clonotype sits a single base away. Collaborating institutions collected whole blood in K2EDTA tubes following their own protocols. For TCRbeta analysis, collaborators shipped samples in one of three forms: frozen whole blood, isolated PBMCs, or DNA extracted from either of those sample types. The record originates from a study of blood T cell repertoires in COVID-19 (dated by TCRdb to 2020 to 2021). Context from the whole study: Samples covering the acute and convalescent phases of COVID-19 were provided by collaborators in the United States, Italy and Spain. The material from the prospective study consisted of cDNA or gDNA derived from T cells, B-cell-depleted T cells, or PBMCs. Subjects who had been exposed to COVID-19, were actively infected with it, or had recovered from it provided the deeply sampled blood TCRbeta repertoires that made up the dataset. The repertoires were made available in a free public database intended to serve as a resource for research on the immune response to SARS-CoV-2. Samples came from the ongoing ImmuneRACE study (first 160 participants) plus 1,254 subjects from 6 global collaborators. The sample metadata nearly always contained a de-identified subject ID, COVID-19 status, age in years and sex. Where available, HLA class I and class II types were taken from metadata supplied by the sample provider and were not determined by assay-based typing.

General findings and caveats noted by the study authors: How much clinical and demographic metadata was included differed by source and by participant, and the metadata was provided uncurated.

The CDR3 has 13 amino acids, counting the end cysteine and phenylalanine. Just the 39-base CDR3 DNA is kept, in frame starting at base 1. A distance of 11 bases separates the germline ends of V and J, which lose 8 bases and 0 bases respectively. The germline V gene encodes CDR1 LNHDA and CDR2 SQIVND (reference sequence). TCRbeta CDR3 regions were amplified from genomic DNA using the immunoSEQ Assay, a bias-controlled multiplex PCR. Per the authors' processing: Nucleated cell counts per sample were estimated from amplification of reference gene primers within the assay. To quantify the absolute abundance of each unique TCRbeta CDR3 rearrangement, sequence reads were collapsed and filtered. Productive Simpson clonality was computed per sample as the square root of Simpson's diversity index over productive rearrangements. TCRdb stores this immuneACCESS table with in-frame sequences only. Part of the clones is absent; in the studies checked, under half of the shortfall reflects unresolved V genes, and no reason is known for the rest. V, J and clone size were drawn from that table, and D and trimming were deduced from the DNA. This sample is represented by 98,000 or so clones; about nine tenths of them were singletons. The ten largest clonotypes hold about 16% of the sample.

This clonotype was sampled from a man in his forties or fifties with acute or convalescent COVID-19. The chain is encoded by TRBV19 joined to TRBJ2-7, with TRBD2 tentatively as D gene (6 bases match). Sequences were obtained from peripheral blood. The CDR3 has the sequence CASGERASYEQYF. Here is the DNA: TGTGCCAGTGGCGAGCGGGCCTCCTACGAGCAGTACTTC.